Described below is a single T cell receptor (beta chain) sequence and its context. The target antigen is unknown. The sample belongs to a study of vaccination effects on CD4 cells after COVID-19. Overall study context: Following the second dose by a median of 72 days, the post-vaccine samples were obtained.

Only in-frame clones appear in the TCRdb table, and some are missing; sequencing was by immunoSEQ multiplex PCR. The data show roughly 33,000 clones, with around 79% seen just once and around 6.6% held by the top ten. Isolating CD4+ T cells followed ten to eleven days of culture. A PCR test confirmed that the person had SARS-CoV-2 infection between March and December 2020. Participants got two doses of BNT162b2 or mRNA-1273 vaccine. Trimming took off 4 bases at V and 0 bases at J, with 11 bases between the two ends. Per germline, CDR1 SGHRS and CDR2 YFSETQ. The CDR3 loop spans 15 amino acids. The origin of this receptor is a human donor who had a prior SARS-CoV-2 infection. This chain joins TRBV5-1 and TRBJ2-1; a possible D gene is TRBD1 (6 bases). This specimen was CD4+ T cells from PBMCs cultured without peptide, taken after COVID-19 vaccination. The CDR3 DNA follows: TGCGCCAGCAGCCATCGGGACAACTCCTACAATGAGCAGTTCTTC. Translating it yields CASSHRDNSYNEQFF. The complete variable domain, with remaining parts taken from reference TRBV5-1 and TRBJ2-1, reads KAGVTQTPRYLIKTRGQQVTLSCSPISGHRSVSWYQQTPGQGLQFLFEYFSETQRNKGNFPGRFSGRQFSNSRSEMNVSTLELGDSALYLCASSHRDNSYNEQFFGPGTRLTVL.